The table lists the clone carrying this TCR beta chain with a few counts. The sample is drawn from a study of blood T cell repertoires in COVID-19. The CDR3 totals 14 residues. V lost 1 base to trimming and J lost 6 bases, with 14 bases between them. Germline V gives CDR1 SGHRS, CDR2 YFSETQ. Assay: immunoSEQ multiplex PCR; the TCRdb copy retains only in-frame clones and omits some. Of 40,000 to 55,000 clones listed, approximately 88% are singletons. The sequencing sample was made of peripheral blood. This receptor was obtained from a man aged 50 to 60 with active COVID-19. V usage is TRBV5-1 and J usage is TRBJ2-7; tentatively, D is TRBD2 (5 bases). The CDR3 loop reads CASSLLEVVGEQYF. In DNA, the CDR3 is TGCGCCAGCAGCTTGTTGGAGGTCGTGGGCGAGCAGTACTTC.